This T cell receptor (beta chain) appears in the sequencing data of a study of Graves' ophthalmopathy and Graves' hyperthyroidism. For the study at large: Peripheral blood was collected at initial diagnosis, before any treatment. Whole-study results and caveats: With around 70% sensitivity and approximately 72% specificity, the model predicted ophthalmopathy progression. Cross-validated, the 13-signature model showed 87.88%/81.08% sensitivity/specificity, and 80%/75% in the test set. Most thyroid-expanded clonotypes exceeding 0.001 frequency were also found in blood.

RNA served as the template for amplifying TCR beta CDR3 regions. RT-PCR in the first round used HTBI primers; a second-round multiplex PCR followed. TCRdb redid the calling of the multiplex PCR reads with MiXCR, one entry per CDR3 protein. The sample shows a few hundred thousand distinct CDR3 sequences, roughly 17% of them seen only once. The sample holds many counts of this clonotype. Its antigen remains unidentified. Trimming removed 2 bases from V and 1 base from J, with 9 bases in between. CDR3 length: 15 amino acids. Germline lookup yields CDR1 MNHEY and CDR2 SVGAGI. Sample: peripheral blood. The V call is TRBV6-5, the J call TRBJ1-3; D gene uncertain. The clonotype comes from an adult woman with stable Graves' hyperthyroidism. In DNA form, the CDR3 reads TGTGCCAGCAGTTACCTAGACGGGTCTGGAAACACCATATATTTT. As protein: CASSYLDGSGNTIYF.